This T cell receptor beta chain is drawn from a study of T cells after somatic rescue of genetic block. Measured with immunoSEQ multiplex PCR; TCRdb has only the in-frame clones, and not every one. The table shows around 67,000 clones, with approximately 90% occurring only once. Looked up from germline, CDR1 is MNHNS and CDR2 is SASEGT. This CDR3 spans 19 amino acids. V lost 2 bases, J lost 0 bases, and 20 bases lay in between. Sequencing was done on a sample of peripheral blood mononuclear cells (PBMCs). The sequence derives from a man aged 30 to 45. The V call is TRBV6-1, the J call TRBJ1-3, with D hard to call. The CDR3 protein is CASSEFWFMDGDSGNTIYF. DNA of the CDR3: TGTGCCAGCAGTGAATTTTGGTTTATGGACGGCGACTCTGGAAACACCATATATTTT.